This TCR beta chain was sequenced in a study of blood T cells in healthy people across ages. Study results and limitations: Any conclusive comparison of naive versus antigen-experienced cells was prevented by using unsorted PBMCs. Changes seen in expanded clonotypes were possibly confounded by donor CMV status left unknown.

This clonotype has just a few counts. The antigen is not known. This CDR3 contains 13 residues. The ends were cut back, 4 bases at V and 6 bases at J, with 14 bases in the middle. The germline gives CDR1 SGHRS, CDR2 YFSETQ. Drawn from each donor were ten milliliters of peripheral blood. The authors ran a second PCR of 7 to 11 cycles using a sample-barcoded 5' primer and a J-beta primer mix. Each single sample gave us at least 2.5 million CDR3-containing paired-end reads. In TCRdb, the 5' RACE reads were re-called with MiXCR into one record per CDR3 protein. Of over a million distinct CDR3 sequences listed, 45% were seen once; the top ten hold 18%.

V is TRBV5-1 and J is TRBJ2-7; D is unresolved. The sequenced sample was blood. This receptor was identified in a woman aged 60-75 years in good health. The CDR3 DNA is TGCGCCAGCAGCCCCACCCGACCCTCCGAGCAGTACTTC. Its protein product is CASSPTRPSEQYF.